The rows below give T cell receptor beta chains drawn from one sample of a study of control samples from healthy donors and cancer patients. Sequenced by immunoSEQ multiplex PCR; TCRdb stores in-frame clones only, minus some. The sample consists of under 200,000 clones, roughly 91% of them appearing once. Sample: blood. The source is a woman between 25 and 40 years old in good health. Each CDR3 is given with its conserved first and last residue. Fields, in order: V gene, D gene, J gene, clone size, CDR3 DNA, CDR3 protein. The D gene is left open where the match is weak. The size entry is marked missing in some rows and otherwise reads once, few, many or a size class.

TRBV5-4	TRBD1	TRBJ1-4	once	TGTGCCAGCAGCTTGGACAGGGGCAGGGAAAAACTGTTTTTT	CASSLDRGREKLFF
TRBV5-1	-	TRBJ1-4	-	TGCGCCAGCAGCTTGTCTAAGACGGGTGGGGGTAATGAAAAACTGTTTTTT	CASSLSKTGGGNEKLFF
TRBV6-5	TRBD1	TRBJ1-2	once	TGTGCCAGCAGTTACGGGACAGGGCCTTACTATGGCTACACCTTC	CASSYGTGPYYGYTF
TRBV3-1/TRBV3-2	TRBD1	TRBJ1-6	-	TGTGCCAGCAGCCTAGGACAGGGATTCTCACCCCTCCACTTT	CASSLGQGFSPLHF
TRBV7-9	-	TRBJ2-5	-	TGTGCCAGCAGCTACCTACAGGGTGGGGCAGAGACCCAGTACTTC	CASSYLQGGAETQYF
TRBV7-3	TRBD2	TRBJ2-1	-	TGTGCCAGCAGCTTAAGCGGGGGGCCCAATGAGCAGTTCTTC	CASSLSGGPNEQFF
TRBV30	-	TRBJ2-4	-	TGTGCCTGGAGTCCACAGGGCCCAAACATTCAGTACTTC	CAWSPQGPNIQYF
TRBV7-2	-	TRBJ1-1	once	TGTGCCAGCAGCTTCGACCTAGAGAGCACTGAAGCTTTCTTT	CASSFDLESTEAFF
TRBV7-9	TRBD1	TRBJ1-6	-	TGTGCCAGCAGCGGACAGGGCGATTCACCCCTCCACTTT	CASSGQGDSPLHF
TRBV4-1	-	TRBJ1-6	-	TGCGCCAGCAGCCAGGTGGGCTCCTATAATTCACCCCTCCACTTT	CASSQVGSYNSPLHF
TRBV5-6	-	TRBJ2-5	-	TGTGCCAGCAGCTTTGGAGGGTACCAAGAGACCCAGTACTTC	CASSFGGYQETQYF
TRBV27	-	TRBJ2-1	-	TGTGCCAGCAGTCCCCCCGGGCATGAGCAGTTCTTC	CASSPPGHEQFF